The T cell receptor beta chain under discussion was sequenced for a study of blood T cell repertoires in COVID-19 (dated by TCRdb to the early 2020s). About the full investigation: Samples covering the acute and convalescent phases of COVID-19 were provided by collaborators in the United States, Italy and Spain. The prospective study material was composed of cDNA or gDNA derived from T cells, B-cell-depleted T cells, or PBMCs. Deeply sampled blood TCRbeta repertoires from subjects exposed to, actively infected with, or recovered from COVID-19 were included in the dataset. The repertoires were made available in a free public database intended to serve as a resource for research on the immune response to SARS-CoV-2. The samples were drawn from the first 160 participants of the ongoing ImmuneRACE study and from some 1,300 subjects provided by 6 global collaborators. Nearly every sample came with metadata listing a de-identified subject ID, COVID-19 status, age in years and sex. Where HLA class I and class II types were available, the types were taken from metadata supplied by the sample provider, not from assay-based typing. Overall study results and their limits: Clinical and demographic metadata were provided uncurated, with the amount varying by source and participant.

CDR1 LGHNA and CDR2 YSLEER are derived from the germline V gene. The CDR3 spans 17 residues, from the cysteine through the phenylalanine. The sequence is cut down to CDR3 DNA, 51 bases in frame from base 1. The trim is 0 bases for V and 11 bases for J, with a gap of 22 bases between the germline ends. Remarks on this clone: Its antigen is still unknown. Base qualities were left out, and no much larger clone turns up one base away.

The immunoSEQ Assay, a bias-controlled multiplex PCR, was used to amplify TCRbeta CDR3 regions from genomic DNA. Turning to the authors' computational methods: The number of nucleated cells in each sample was estimated from the amplification of reference gene primers within the assay. Sequence reads were collapsed and filtered to measure the absolute abundance of every unique TCRbeta CDR3 rearrangement. For each sample, productive Simpson clonality was calculated as the square root of Simpson's diversity index across productive rearrangements. TCRdb provides this immuneACCESS table in a form limited to in-frame rearrangements. Some clones are lacking; in checked studies, under half of them reflect an unresolved V gene, and why the rest are absent is not known. That table gives V, J and clone size, and the DNA gave D and trimming. Counted in this sample were over 65,000 clones; approximately 86% of them appeared once. The ten top clones hold under 6.5% of the sample.

One collaborating source in Seattle enrolled patients during active infection and followed them longitudinally through the course of disease. The collaborating institutions used their own protocols to collect whole blood in K2EDTA tubes. For TCRbeta analysis, collaborators shipped samples in one of three forms: frozen whole blood, isolated PBMCs, or DNA extracted from either of those sample types. The chain is encoded by TRBV4-3 joined to TRBJ1-4, with TRBD1 tentatively as D gene (5 bases match). The receptor was derived from a man older than 75 with COVID-19, enrolled during active disease. Sequencing was carried out using peripheral blood. The DNA reads TGCGCCAGCAGCCAAGATCTAAGGGCGTCAGGGAGGGAGAAACTGTTTTTT. This translates into CASSQDLRASGREKLFF.